The 9 T cell receptor beta chains below were found in one sample sequenced in a study of blood T cells in healthy people across ages (dated by TCRdb to between 2014 and 2017). Library creation used 5' RACE. Sequenced on an Illumina HiSeq 2500. A second PCR of roughly 6 to 11 cycles was run with a J-beta primer mix and a sample-barcoded 5' primer. The public reads were reprocessed in TCRdb via fastp at Q25 and MiXCR, keeping in-frame beta chains. For every CDR3 protein sequence, its rows merge into one entry that carries the most common genes and DNA. Here the sample has more than 800,000 distinct CDR3 sequences; 29% occur a single time. The top ten clones comprise around 15% of the sample. The sequencing sample was made of blood. These receptors all come from a woman older than 75 in good health.

The genes are TRBV9 and TRBJ2-2, with D hard to call. Germline assignment: CDR1 SGDLS and CDR2 YYNGEE. The CDR3 is made up of 14 amino acids. V lost 3 bases and J 5 bases, leaving 11 bases between the germline ends. The CDR3 coding sequence is TGTGCCAGCAGCGCGAATGTTGTAACCGGGGAGCTGTTTTTT. It is translated as CASSANVVTGELFF.

Many counts were recorded for this clonotype. The chain recombines TRBV21-1 with TRBJ2-7; the table calls TRBD1, which could not be checked here. TRBV21-1 is deemed a pseudogene. The CDR3 spans 14 residues. The CDR3, as DNA: TGTGCCAGCAGCCGGGACATTCACTCCTACGAGCAGTACTTC. It codes for CASSRDIHSYEQYF.

This clonotype was seen a handful of times. A much larger clone differs from this one at a single base, so this may be a read error. The rearrangement uses TRBV2 and TRBJ2-5; D call uncertain. V shed 2 bases and J shed 11 bases, with 9 bases lying between them. The germline CDR1 and CDR2 sequences are SNHLY and FYNNEI. The CDR3 is 11 residues long. CDR3 amino acids: CASSEFNEQYF. CDR3 DNA sequence: TGTGCCAGCAGTGAATTCAATGAGCAGTACTTC. The whole variable domain, remainder taken from reference TRBV2 and TRBJ2-5, is EPEVTQTPSHQVTQMGQEVILRCVPISNHLYFYWYRQILGQKVEFLVSFYNNEISEKSEIFDDQFSVERPDGSNFTLKIRSTKLEDSAMYFCASSEFNEQYFGPGTRLLVL.

This clonotype showed up just a few times. The V call is TRBV19, the J call TRBJ1-5; 7 nucleotides line up with TRBD1. With V trimmed by 11 bases and J by 4 bases, 8 bases remained unmatched. Germline V gene data show CDR1 as LNHDA and CDR2 as SQIVND (reference sequence). The CDR3 is 13 amino acids. CDR3 coding DNA: TGTGCCGGGGCAGAGACAGGGAATCAGCCCCAGCATTTT. This gives the protein CAGAETGNQPQHF.

This clonotype was seen more than once but under ten times. This could be a read error, since a much larger clone is one nucleotide away. V is TRBV20-1 and J is TRBJ2-5, with 9 bases lining up with TRBD1. J gave up 11 bases and V 0 bases, and 13 bases lay outside the gene matches. Per germline, CDR1 DFQATT and CDR2 SNEGSKA (reference sequence). This CDR3 is built from 15 residues. The CDR3 DNA is TGCAGTGCTAGAGATAGGGGGACAGGGTCCAATGAGCAGTACTTC. Translated: CSARDRGTGSNEQYF.

This clonotype was seen repeatedly, ten times or more. This rearrangement joins TRBV3-1 to TRBJ2-1; D gene unclear. The CDR3 covers 14 residues. Per the germline V gene, CDR1 is LGHDT and CDR2 is YNNKEL (reference sequence). The V and J ends lost 1 base and 8 bases respectively, with 12 bases between them. CDR3 in DNA: TGTGCCAGCAGCCAAGGGGCCAGTCCCGATGAGCAGTTCTTC. It yields the protein CASSQGASPDEQFF.

The chain uses TRBV7-9 and TRBJ2-7; 7 bases map to TRBD1. Germline CDR1 and CDR2: SEHNR and FQNEAQ (reference sequence). Trimming took 0 bases from V and 7 from J; bases not matched to a gene: 6. The length of the CDR3 is 14 residues. The chain's CDR3 is CASSLAEGANEQYF. In DNA form, the CDR3 reads TGTGCCAGCAGCTTAGCTGAGGGGGCCAATGAGCAGTACTTC.

This clonotype has just a few counts. This rearrangement joins TRBV7-9 to TRBJ1-4; D remains ambiguous. CDR1 and CDR2 (germline): SEHNR, FQNEAQ (reference sequence). The CDR3 runs 14 residues. Trimming removed 4 bases from V and 3 bases from J, with 9 bases in between. CDR3 protein: CASSSQNSNEKLFF. In DNA, the CDR3 is TGTGCCAGCAGCTCACAGAACTCTAATGAAAAACTGTTTTTT.

The chain links TRBV7-2 to TRBJ2-5; 9 bases map to TRBD1. Germline lookup yields CDR1 SGHTA and CDR2 FQGNSA. Germline trimming cut 1 base from V and 5 bases from J; bases unmatched to any gene: 5. CDR3 length: 15 residues. CDR3 in DNA: TGTGCCAGCAGCTTAGGTCACAGGGGGCCGGAGACCCAGTACTTC. Protein sequence: CASSLGHRGPETQYF.